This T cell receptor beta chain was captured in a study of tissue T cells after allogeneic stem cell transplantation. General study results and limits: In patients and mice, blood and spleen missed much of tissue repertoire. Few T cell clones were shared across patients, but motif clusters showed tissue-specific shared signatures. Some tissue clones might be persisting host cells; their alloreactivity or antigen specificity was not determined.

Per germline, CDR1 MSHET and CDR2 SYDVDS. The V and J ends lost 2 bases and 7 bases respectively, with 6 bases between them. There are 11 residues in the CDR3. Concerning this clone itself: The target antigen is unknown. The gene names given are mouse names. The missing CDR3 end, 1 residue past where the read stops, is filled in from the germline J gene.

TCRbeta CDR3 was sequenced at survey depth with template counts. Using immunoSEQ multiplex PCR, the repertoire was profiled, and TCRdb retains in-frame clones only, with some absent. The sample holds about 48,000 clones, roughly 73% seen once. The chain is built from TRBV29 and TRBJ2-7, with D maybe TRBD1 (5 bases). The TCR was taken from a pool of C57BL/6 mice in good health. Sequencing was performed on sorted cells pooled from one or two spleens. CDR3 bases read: TGTGCTAGCAGTTTACGGACAGAACAGTAC. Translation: CASSLRTEQY. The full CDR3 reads CASSLRTEQYF.